This is a list of T cell receptor beta chains from one sample in a study of T cell responses to AZD1222 COVID-19 vaccine. Clones were sequenced by immunoSEQ multiplex PCR, and TCRdb holds only the in-frame ones, with some missing. The sample contains more than 95,000 clones, 88% of which appear only once. The starting material was peripheral blood, obtained on day 0 of AZD1222 vaccination. These receptors all come from an adult in good health. Each CDR3 is given with its conserved first and last residue. D genes are given only for firm matches. The listing skips clone size in some rows; elsewhere it reads once, few, many or a size class.

clone_size: NA; d_call: TRBD1; j_call: TRBJ1-6; v_call: TRBV5-1; cdr3_nt: TGCGCCAGCAGCTTCGGGACAGGAAATAATTCACCCCTCCACTTT; cdr3_aa: CASSFGTGNNSPLHF
clone_size: NA; d_call: TRBD2; j_call: TRBJ2-7; v_call: TRBV6-5; cdr3_nt: TGTGCCAGCAGCAGACTAGCGGCCACCTACGAGCAGTACTTC; cdr3_aa: CASSRLAATYEQYF
clone_size: NA; d_call: NA; j_call: TRBJ2-1; v_call: TRBV9; cdr3_nt: TGTGCCAGCAGCCCGTCGTTCAGCTCCTACAATGAGCAGTTCTTC; cdr3_aa: CASSPSFSSYNEQFF
clone_size: once; d_call: NA; j_call: TRBJ1-1; v_call: TRBV6-2/TRBV6-3; cdr3_nt: TGTGCCAGCAGTTTACAGGGGAACACTGAAGCTTTCTTT; cdr3_aa: CASSLQGNTEAFF
clone_size: NA; d_call: TRBD1; j_call: TRBJ1-5; v_call: TRBV12-3/TRBV12-4; cdr3_nt: TGTGCCAGCAGCAGACAGGGGCCTCAGCCCCAGCATTTT; cdr3_aa: CASSRQGPQPQHF
clone_size: NA; d_call: NA; j_call: TRBJ1-6; v_call: TRBV7-8; cdr3_nt: TGTGCCAGCAGCCATGACCGGGACATAAGGTCACCCCTCCACTTT; cdr3_aa: CASSHDRDIRSPLHF
clone_size: NA; d_call: NA; j_call: TRBJ1-6; v_call: TRBV18; cdr3_nt: TGTGCCAGCTCACCGGGGGAATCACCCCTCCACTTT; cdr3_aa: CASSPGESPLHF
clone_size: NA; d_call: NA; j_call: TRBJ1-1; v_call: TRBV18; cdr3_nt: TGTGCCAGCTCACCCCAGTACGATGGGGGAGATGCTTTCTTT; cdr3_aa: CASSPQYDGGDAFF
clone_size: NA; d_call: NA; j_call: TRBJ1-1; v_call: TRBV7-9; cdr3_nt: TGTGCCAGCAGTCGCAATATGAACACTGAAGCTTTCTTT; cdr3_aa: CASSRNMNTEAFF
clone_size: few; d_call: NA; j_call: TRBJ1-2; v_call: TRBV28; cdr3_nt: TGTGCCAGCAGTCTCCCGGTCGCGGGCTACACCTTC; cdr3_aa: CASSLPVAGYTF
clone_size: NA; d_call: NA; j_call: TRBJ1-1; v_call: TRBV2; cdr3_nt: TGTGCCAGCAGTGAAGGGGGCGTCATCACTGAAGCTTTCTTT; cdr3_aa: CASSEGGVITEAFF
clone_size: NA; d_call: TRBD2; j_call: TRBJ2-5; v_call: TRBV20-1; cdr3_nt: TGCAGTGCTAGTTGGGTCGGGGGGGCCAGAGAGACCCAGTACTTC; cdr3_aa: CSASWVGGARETQYF
clone_size: NA; d_call: NA; j_call: TRBJ2-3; v_call: TRBV5-4; cdr3_nt: TGTGCCAGCACGGTTGAAGGCACAGATACGCAGTATTTT; cdr3_aa: CASTVEGTDTQYF
clone_size: NA; d_call: NA; j_call: TRBJ1-5; v_call: TRBV15; cdr3_nt: TGTGCCACCAGCAGAGATCGTCGGATAGGGGCGAATCAGCCCCAGCATTTT; cdr3_aa: CATSRDRRIGANQPQHF
clone_size: NA; d_call: TRBD1; j_call: TRBJ1-3; v_call: TRBV15; cdr3_nt: TGTGCCACCAGAGAGGGACAGGGAGAAGGGAACACCATATATTTT; cdr3_aa: CATREGQGEGNTIYF
clone_size: few; d_call: NA; j_call: TRBJ2-7; v_call: TRBV10-1; cdr3_nt: TGCGCCAGCAGTGAAGGGGTTACCTACGAGCAGTACTTC; cdr3_aa: CASSEGVTYEQYF
clone_size: NA; d_call: TRBD1; j_call: TRBJ1-6; v_call: TRBV6-1; cdr3_nt: TGTGCCTCGTACAGGGGTCATAATTCACCCCTCCACTTT; cdr3_aa: CASYRGHNSPLHF
clone_size: NA; d_call: NA; j_call: TRBJ1-1; v_call: TRBV4-3; cdr3_nt: TGCGCCAGCAGCCAAGATAGGTGGGGTAGTCGGGAAGCTTTCTTT; cdr3_aa: CASSQDRWGSREAFF